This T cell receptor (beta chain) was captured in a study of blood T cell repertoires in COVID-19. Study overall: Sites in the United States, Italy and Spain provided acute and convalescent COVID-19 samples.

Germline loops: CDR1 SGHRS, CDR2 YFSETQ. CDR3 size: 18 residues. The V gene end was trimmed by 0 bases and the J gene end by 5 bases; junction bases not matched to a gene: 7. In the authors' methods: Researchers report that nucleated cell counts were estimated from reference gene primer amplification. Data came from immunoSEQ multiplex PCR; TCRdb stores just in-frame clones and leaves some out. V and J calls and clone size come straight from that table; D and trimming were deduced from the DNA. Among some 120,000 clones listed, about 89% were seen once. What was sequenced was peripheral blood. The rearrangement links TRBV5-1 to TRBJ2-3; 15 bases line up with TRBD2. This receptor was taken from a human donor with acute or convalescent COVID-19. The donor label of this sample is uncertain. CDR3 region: CASSLAPGLAGGEDTQYF. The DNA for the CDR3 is TGCGCCAGCAGCTTGGCCCCCGGACTAGCGGGGGGGGAAGATACGCAGTATTTT.